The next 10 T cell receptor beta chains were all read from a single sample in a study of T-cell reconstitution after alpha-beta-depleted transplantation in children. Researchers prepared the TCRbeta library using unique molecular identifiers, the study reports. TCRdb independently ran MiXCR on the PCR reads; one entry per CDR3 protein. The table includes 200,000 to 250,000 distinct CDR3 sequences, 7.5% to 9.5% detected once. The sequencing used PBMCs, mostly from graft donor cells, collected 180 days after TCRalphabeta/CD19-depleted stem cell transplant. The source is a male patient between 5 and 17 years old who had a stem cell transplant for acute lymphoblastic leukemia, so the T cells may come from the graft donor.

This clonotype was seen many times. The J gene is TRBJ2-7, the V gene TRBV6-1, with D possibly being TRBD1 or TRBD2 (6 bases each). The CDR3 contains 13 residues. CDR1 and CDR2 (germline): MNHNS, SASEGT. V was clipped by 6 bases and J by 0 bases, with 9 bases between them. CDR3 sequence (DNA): TGTGCCAGCAGAAGGGGGGTCTCCTACGAGCAGTACTTC. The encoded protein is CASRRGVSYEQYF.

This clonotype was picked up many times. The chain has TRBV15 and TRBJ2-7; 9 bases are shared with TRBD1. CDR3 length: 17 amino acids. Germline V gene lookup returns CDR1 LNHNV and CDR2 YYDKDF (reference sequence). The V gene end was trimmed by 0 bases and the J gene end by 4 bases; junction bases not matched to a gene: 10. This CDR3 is CATSREGHGTGIYEQYF. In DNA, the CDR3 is TGTGCCACCAGCAGAGAGGGACACGGGACAGGGATATACGAGCAGTACTTC.

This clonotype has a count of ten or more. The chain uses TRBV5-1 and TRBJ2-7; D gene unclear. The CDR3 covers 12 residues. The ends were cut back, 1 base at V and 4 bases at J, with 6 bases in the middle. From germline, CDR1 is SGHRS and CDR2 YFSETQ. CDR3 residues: CASSLSQYEQYF. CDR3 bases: TGCGCCAGCAGCTTGTCGCAGTACGAGCAGTACTTC.

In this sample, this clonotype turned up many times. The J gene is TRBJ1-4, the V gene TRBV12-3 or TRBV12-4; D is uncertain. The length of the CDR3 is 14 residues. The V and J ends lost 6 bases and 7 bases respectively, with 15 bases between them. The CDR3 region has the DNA TGTGCCAGCAGCCCCGCGTGGGTGGGTGAAAAACTGTTTTTT. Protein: CASSPAWVGEKLFF.

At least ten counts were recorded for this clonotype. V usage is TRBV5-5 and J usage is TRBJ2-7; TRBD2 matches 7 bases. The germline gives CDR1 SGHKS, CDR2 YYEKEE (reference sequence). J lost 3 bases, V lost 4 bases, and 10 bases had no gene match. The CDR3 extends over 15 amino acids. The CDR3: CASSNTGTNFYEQYF. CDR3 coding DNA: TGTGCCAGCAGCAATACCGGGACTAACTTCTACGAGCAGTACTTC.

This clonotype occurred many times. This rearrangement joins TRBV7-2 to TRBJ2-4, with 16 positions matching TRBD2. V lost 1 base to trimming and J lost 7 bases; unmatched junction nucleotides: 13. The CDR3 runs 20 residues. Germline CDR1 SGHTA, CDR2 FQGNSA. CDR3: CASSLGRGLAGGGRGNIQYF. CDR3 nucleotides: TGTGCCAGCAGCTTAGGGCGGGGACTAGCGGGGGGGGGCCGAGGGAACATTCAGTACTTC.

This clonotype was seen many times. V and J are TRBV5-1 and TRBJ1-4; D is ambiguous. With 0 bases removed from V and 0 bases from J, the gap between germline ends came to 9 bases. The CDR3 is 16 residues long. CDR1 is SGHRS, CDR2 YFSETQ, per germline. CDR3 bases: TGCGCCAGCAGCTTGGTGGGCCAAGCAACTAATGAAAAACTGTTTTTT. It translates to CASSLVGQATNEKLFF.

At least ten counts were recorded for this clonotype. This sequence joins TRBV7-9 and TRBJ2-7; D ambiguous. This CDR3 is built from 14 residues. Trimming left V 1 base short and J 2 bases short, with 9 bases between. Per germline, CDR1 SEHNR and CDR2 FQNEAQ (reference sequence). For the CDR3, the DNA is TGTGCCAGCAGCTTAGTTGGCAGCCCCTACGAGCAGTACTTC. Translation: CASSLVGSPYEQYF.

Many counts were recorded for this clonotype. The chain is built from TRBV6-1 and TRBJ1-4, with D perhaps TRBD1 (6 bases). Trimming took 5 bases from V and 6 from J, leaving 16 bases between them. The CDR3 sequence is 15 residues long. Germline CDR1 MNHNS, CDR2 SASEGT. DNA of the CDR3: TGTGCCAGCAGTCCCCCGGGACAAGATCATGAAAAACTGTTTTTT. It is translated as CASSPPGQDHEKLFF.

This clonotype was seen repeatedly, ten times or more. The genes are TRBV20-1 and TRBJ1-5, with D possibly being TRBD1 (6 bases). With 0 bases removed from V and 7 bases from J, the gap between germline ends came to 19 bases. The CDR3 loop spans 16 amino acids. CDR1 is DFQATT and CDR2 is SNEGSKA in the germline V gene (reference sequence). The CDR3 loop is CSARDIRGGARQPQHF. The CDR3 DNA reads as TGCAGTGCTAGAGATATCCGGGGGGGGGCTAGGCAGCCCCAGCATTTT.